This T cell receptor (beta chain) was found in a study of T cell clonality in common variable immunodeficiency. Regarding the study as a whole: What drives increased CVID clonality needs T cell subpopulation sequencing. Reportedly, TCR beta sequences from common variable immunodeficiency showed fewer deletions and N-nucleotide insertions.

This CDR3 region has 14 residues. V lost 1 base to trimming and J lost 9 bases; unmatched junction nucleotides: 6. CDR1 is DFQATT, CDR2 SNEGSKA, per germline (reference sequence). The table lists this clone with many counts. Its antigen is unknown. Sequencing ends 3 residues short of the CDR3 end; the germline J gene provides the rest. Sequencing input was equivalent genomic DNA from CVID and controls. The repertoire was sequenced with immunoSEQ multiplex PCR; TCRdb's copy has only in-frame clones and lacks some. The sample has approximately 44,000 clones, none seen only once. Caucasian heritage predominated among both patients and controls.

The sample was peripheral blood mononuclear cells. This sequence joins TRBV20-1 and TRBJ2-1, with 10 bases matching TRBD2. The receptor was derived from a person aged 18 to 75 in good health. The covered CDR3 bases are TGCAGTGCTAGAGGCAGCGGGGGGGCGGGTGAG. Protein sequence: CSARGSGGAGE. The full CDR3 protein is CSARGSGGAGEQFF.